This is a list of T cell receptor beta chains from one sample in a study of blood T cell repertoires in COVID-19. Some clones are missing from TCRdb's copy, which holds only in-frame ones; the method was immunoSEQ multiplex PCR. The table lists around 87,000 clones, about nine tenths of them singletons. Sequencing input: peripheral blood. These receptors were obtained from a human donor with active COVID-19. The donor label of this sample is uncertain. The CDR3 runs from the conserved cysteine through the conserved F or W. D genes are given only for firm matches. Size is omitted from some rows. Given values are once, few, many or a class for expanded clones.

j_call clone_size v_call d_call cdr3_aa cdr3_nt
TRBJ2-5 . TRBV9 . CASSVVGTQTQYF TGTGCCAGCAGCGTAGTGGGGACTCAGACCCAGTACTTC
TRBJ2-3 . TRBV24-1 TRBD1 CATSAPTGTDTQYF TGTGCCACCAGTGCGCCGACAGGGACAGATACGCAGTATTTT
TRBJ2-2 . TRBV19 TRBD1 CASSIAGGFTGELFF TGTGCCAGTAGTATAGCAGGGGGCTTTACCGGGGAGCTGTTTTTT
TRBJ1-2 . TRBV6-1 . CASSEAVSRAGGYTF TGTGCCAGCAGTGAAGCGGTCTCCAGGGCAGGGGGCTACACCTTC
TRBJ2-1 . TRBV5-5 . CASSSQDSSYNEQFF TGTGCCAGCAGCTCTCAGGACAGCTCCTACAATGAGCAGTTCTTC
TRBJ2-7 . TRBV27 . CASSLSAAYEQYF TGTGCCAGCAGTTTATCAGCCGCCTACGAGCAGTACTTC
TRBJ1-1 . TRBV19 . CATRGRYTEAFF TGTGCCACCAGGGGTCGGTACACTGAAGCTTTCTTT
TRBJ2-7 once TRBV11-2 . CASSLGQGSSYEQYF TGTGCCAGCAGCTTAGGCCAGGGCAGTTCCTACGAGCAGTACTTC
TRBJ1-1 few TRBV19 . CASTPGGVLNTEAFF TGTGCCAGTACCCCGGGGGGGGTATTGAACACTGAAGCTTTCTTT
TRBJ1-4 . TRBV6-5 TRBD1 CASSRDRWYEKLFF TGTGCCAGCAGCCGGGACAGGTGGTATGAAAAACTGTTTTTT
TRBJ2-1 . TRBV19 TRBD2 CASSTLAGGLNEQFF TGTGCCAGTAGTACCCTAGCGGGGGGGCTGAATGAGCAGTTCTTC
TRBJ2-5 . TRBV2 TRBD2 CASIWSGGFETQYF TGTGCCAGCATCTGGAGCGGGGGGTTCGAGACCCAGTACTTC
TRBJ2-2 . TRBV7-9 TRBD2 CASSLTSGRNTGELFF TGTGCCAGCAGCTTAACTAGCGGGAGAAACACCGGGGAGCTGTTTTTT
TRBJ2-7 . TRBV5-1 TRBD1 CASSPILTGGYEQYF TGCGCCAGCAGCCCCATCCTGACAGGGGGCTACGAGCAGTACTTC
TRBJ1-1 . TRBV28 . CSTQRGGAQGTEAFF TGTTCAACTCAGCGGGGGGGGGCGCAGGGCACTGAAGCTTTCTTT
TRBJ1-2 . TRBV19 . CASTPASYGYTF TGTGCCAGTACCCCTGCTAGCTATGGCTACACCTTC
TRBJ1-4 . TRBV3-1/TRBV3-2 TRBD1 CASSQGTGNEKLFF TGTGCCAGCAGCCAAGGGACAGGGAATGAAAAACTGTTTTTT
TRBJ1-6 . TRBV6-2/TRBV6-3 TRBD1 CASSRGTGKGNSPLHF TGTGCCAGCAGCCGCGGGACAGGGAAAGGTAATTCACCCCTCCACTTT
TRBJ1-1 once TRBV5-1 . CASSPGTWGTEAFF TGCGCCAGCAGCCCCGGGACATGGGGCACTGAAGCTTTCTTT
TRBJ1-3 . TRBV18 . CASSPLDSDGNTIYF TGTGCCAGCTCACCCCTGGACAGCGATGGAAACACCATATATTTT
TRBJ1-5 . TRBV9 . CASSESSESNQPQHF TGTGCCAGCAGCGAAAGTTCGGAGTCAAATCAGCCCCAGCATTTT
TRBJ2-7 . TRBV5-1 . CASSLDGSWENEQYF TGCGCCAGCAGCTTGGACGGGAGTTGGGAAAACGAGCAGTACTTC
TRBJ1-2 . TRBV4-3 TRBD1 CASSHTTGDYGYTF TGCGCCAGCAGCCATACGACAGGGGACTATGGCTACACCTTC
TRBJ1-2 . TRBV2 . CASSRTRSYGYTF TGTGCCAGCAGCCGAACCCGGTCCTATGGCTACACCTTC